A selection of T cell receptor beta chains follows, all from one sample in a study of T cells in Graves' hyperthyroidism and ophthalmopathy. Each CDR3 protein gets one entry after TCRdb re-called the multiplex PCR reads with MiXCR. The sample contains around 190,000 distinct CDR3 sequences, about 17% of which appear only once. Material for sequencing was blood. These receptors originate from a woman aged 45-65 years with Graves' hyperthyroidism. Both conserved end residues are part of each CDR3. Fields, in order: D gene, J gene, V gene, clone size, CDR3 protein, CDR3 DNA. A D gene is named only where the DNA matches it firmly. Where a row states a size, it is once, few, many or the class of an expanded clone; other rows omit it.

D: TRBD2; J: TRBJ2-3; V: TRBV7-2; size: many; CDR3: CASSTGLAGTDTQYF; DNA: TGTGCCAGCAGCACTGGACTAGCGGGCACAGATACGCAGTATTTT
D: TRBD1; J: TRBJ2-5; V: TRBV9; size: many; CDR3: CASSVTGTGGRETQYF; DNA: TGTGCCAGCAGCGTAACCGGGACAGGGGGCCGGGAGACCCAGTACTTC
D: TRBD1; J: TRBJ2-1; V: TRBV11-3; size: NA; CDR3: CASSSPDRGLNEQFF; DNA: TGTGCCAGCAGCTCGCCGGACAGGGGGTTGAATGAGCAGTTCTTC
D: TRBD1; J: TRBJ1-2; V: TRBV2; size: many; CDR3: CASSEGAGGSDNYGYTF; DNA: TGTGCCAGCAGTGAAGGGGCAGGGGGCTCTGATAACTATGGCTACACCTTC
D: NA; J: TRBJ1-1; V: TRBV6-2/TRBV6-3; size: many; CDR3: CASRNSRGYTEAFF; DNA: TGTGCCAGCAGAAACTCCAGGGGTTACACTGAAGCTTTCTTT
D: NA; J: TRBJ2-5; V: TRBV20-1; size: NA; CDR3: CSAGSVLGGQETQYF; DNA: TGCAGTGCTGGTTCCGTCTTGGGGGGGCAGGAGACCCAGTACTTC
D: NA; J: TRBJ2-5; V: TRBV19; size: few; CDR3: CASRHASQETQYF; DNA: TGTGCCAGTAGACATGCCTCTCAGGAGACCCAGTACTTC
D: NA; J: TRBJ1-3; V: TRBV6-1; size: many; CDR3: CASSEGGLGGNTIYF; DNA: TGTGCCAGCAGTGAAGGAGGACTAGGGGGAAACACCATATATTTT
D: TRBD1; J: TRBJ2-5; V: TRBV6-1; size: many; CDR3: CASSPGTGVPETQYF; DNA: TGTGCCAGCAGTCCGGGGACAGGGGTTCCAGAGACCCAGTACTTC
D: TRBD1; J: TRBJ2-3; V: TRBV18; size: NA; CDR3: CASSPQGQSSADTQYF; DNA: TGTGCCAGCTCACCCCAGGGACAGTCGAGCGCAGATACGCAGTATTTT
D: NA; J: TRBJ1-5; V: TRBV20-1; size: many; CDR3: CSARDPFWENQPQHF; DNA: TGCAGTGCTAGAGATCCTTTCTGGGAAAATCAGCCCCAGCATTTT
D: NA; J: TRBJ1-3; V: TRBV19; size: NA; CDR3: CASSIDRRAGNTIYF; DNA: TGTGCCAGTAGTATAGATAGAAGGGCCGGAAACACCATATATTTT
D: TRBD1; J: TRBJ1-2; V: TRBV30; size: NA; CDR3: CAWSNRTGSTF; DNA: TGTGCCTGGAGTAACCGGACAGGAAGCACCTTC
D: NA; J: TRBJ1-2; V: TRBV28; size: NA; CDR3: CASSPGQRYYGYTF; DNA: TGTGCCAGCAGTCCCGGACAGAGGTACTATGGCTACACCTTC
D: NA; J: TRBJ2-3; V: TRBV20-1; size: NA; CDR3: CSARDGGQGTDTQYF; DNA: TGCAGTGCTAGAGACGGGGGCCAGGGCACAGATACGCAGTATTTT
D: NA; J: TRBJ2-7; V: TRBV7-2; size: many; CDR3: CASSPDSYYEQYF; DNA: TGTGCCAGCAGCCCGGACAGTTACTACGAGCAGTACTTC
D: TRBD1; J: TRBJ2-7; V: TRBV5-1; size: many; CDR3: CASRRTGEASYEQYF; DNA: TGCGCCAGCAGACGGACAGGGGAGGCCTCCTACGAGCAGTACTTC
D: TRBD1; J: TRBJ2-6; V: TRBV28; size: many; CDR3: CASSYGTGPSHSGANVLTF; DNA: TGTGCCAGCAGTTACGGGACAGGACCGTCCCACTCTGGGGCCAACGTCCTGACTTTC
D: NA; J: TRBJ2-7; V: TRBV5-4; size: many; CDR3: CASSMHPTQSYEQYF; DNA: TGTGCCAGCAGCATGCACCCTACGCAAAGTTACGAGCAGTACTTC
D: TRBD1; J: TRBJ1-2; V: TRBV20-1; size: many; CDR3: CSAWDSTSIYGYTF; DNA: TGCAGTGCTTGGGACAGTACCTCGATTTATGGCTACACCTTC
D: NA; J: TRBJ1-2; V: TRBV6-1; size: NA; CDR3: CASSDRGRDYGYTF; DNA: TGTGCCAGCAGTGACAGGGGCAGGGACTATGGCTACACCTTC
D: NA; J: TRBJ1-1; V: TRBV6-1; size: NA; CDR3: CASSATRSTEAFF; DNA: TGTGCCAGCAGTGCAACTCGTTCCACTGAAGCTTTCTTT
D: NA; J: TRBJ1-1; V: TRBV3-1; size: many; CDR3: CASSPRSRGLGTEAFF; DNA: TGTGCCAGCAGCCCACGGAGTAGGGGATTGGGAACTGAAGCTTTCTTT
D: NA; J: TRBJ2-5; V: TRBV19; size: NA; CDR3: CASSDLGGGEAQYF; DNA: TGTGCCAGTAGCGACCTAGGGGGAGGAGAGGCCCAGTACTTC
D: TRBD1; J: TRBJ1-2; V: TRBV7-9; size: many; CDR3: CASSDPGGNGYGYTF; DNA: TGTGCCAGCAGCGATCCAGGGGGCAATGGATATGGCTACACCTTC
D: NA; J: TRBJ2-1; V: TRBV12-3/TRBV12-4; size: few; CDR3: CASSFDRSDILFQFF; DNA: TGTGCCAGCAGTTTCGACAGGTCGGATATCCTTTTTCAGTTCTTC
D: TRBD1; J: TRBJ1-1; V: TRBV6-1; size: many; CDR3: CASSFDRGGTEAFF; DNA: TGTGCCAGCAGCTTTGACAGGGGAGGGACTGAAGCTTTCTTT
D: NA; J: TRBJ2-3; V: TRBV25-1; size: few; CDR3: CASSGPQPTGDTDTQYF; DNA: TGTGCCAGCAGTGGACCACAACCGACGGGGGACACAGATACGCAGTATTTT